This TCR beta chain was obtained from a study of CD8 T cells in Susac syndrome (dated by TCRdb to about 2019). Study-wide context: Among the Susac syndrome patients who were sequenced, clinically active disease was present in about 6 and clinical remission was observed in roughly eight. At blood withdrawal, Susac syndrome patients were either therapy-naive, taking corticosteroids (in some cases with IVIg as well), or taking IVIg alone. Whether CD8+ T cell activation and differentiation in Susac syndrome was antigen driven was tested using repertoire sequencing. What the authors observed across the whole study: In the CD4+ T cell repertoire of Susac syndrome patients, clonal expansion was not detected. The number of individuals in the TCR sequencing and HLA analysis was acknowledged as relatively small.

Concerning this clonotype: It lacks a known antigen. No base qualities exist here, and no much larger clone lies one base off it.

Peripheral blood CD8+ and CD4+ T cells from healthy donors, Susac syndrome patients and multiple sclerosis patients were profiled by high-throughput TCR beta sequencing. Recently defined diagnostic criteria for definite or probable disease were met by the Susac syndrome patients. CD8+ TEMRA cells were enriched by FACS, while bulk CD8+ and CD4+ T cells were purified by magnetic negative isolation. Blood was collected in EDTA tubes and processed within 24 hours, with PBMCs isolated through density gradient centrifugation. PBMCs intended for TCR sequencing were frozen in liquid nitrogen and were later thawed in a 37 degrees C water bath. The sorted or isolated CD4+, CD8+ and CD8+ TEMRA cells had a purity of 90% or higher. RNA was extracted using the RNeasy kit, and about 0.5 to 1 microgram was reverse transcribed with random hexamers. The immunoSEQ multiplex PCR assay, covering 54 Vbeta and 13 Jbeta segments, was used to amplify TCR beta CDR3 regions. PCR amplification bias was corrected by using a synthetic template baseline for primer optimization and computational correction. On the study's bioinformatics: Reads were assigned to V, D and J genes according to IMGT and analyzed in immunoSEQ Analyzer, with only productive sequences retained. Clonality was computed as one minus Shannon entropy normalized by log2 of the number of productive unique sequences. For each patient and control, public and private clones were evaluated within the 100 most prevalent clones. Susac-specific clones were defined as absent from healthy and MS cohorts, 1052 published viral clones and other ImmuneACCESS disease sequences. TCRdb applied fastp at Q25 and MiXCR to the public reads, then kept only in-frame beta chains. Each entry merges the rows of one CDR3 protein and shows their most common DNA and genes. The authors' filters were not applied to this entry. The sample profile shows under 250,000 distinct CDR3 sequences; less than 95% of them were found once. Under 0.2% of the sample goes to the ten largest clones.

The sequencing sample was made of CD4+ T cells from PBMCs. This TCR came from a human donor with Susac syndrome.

The nucleotide sequence is given as TGTGCCAGCAGTGATGAGGCGGGGGCGACCTCTGGGGCCAACGTCCTGACTTTC. Its coded protein is CASSDEAGATSGANVLTF. The V and J segments used are TRBV2 and TRBJ2-6; TRBD2 is possibly the D segment (7 matching bases). Trimming at the junction amounts to 3 bases on V and 0 bases on J, and the germline ends lie 15 bases apart. CDR1 and CDR2 were assigned from the germline V gene as SNHLY and FYNNEI. The CDR3 holds 18 amino acids from the cysteine to the phenylalanine. The retained sequence is limited to the CDR3, 54 bases, with the frame set at the first base.